This is a list of T cell receptor beta chains from one sample in a study of cytomegalovirus exposure and HLA in healthy donors. Sequenced by immunoSEQ multiplex PCR; TCRdb stores in-frame clones only, minus some. Here the sample spans 170,000 or so clones, around 70% being singletons. The sequencing sample was made of PBMCs. The receptors here all came from a male donor in good health and CMV-seronegative. Each CDR3 is given with its conserved first and last residue. D genes are given only for firm matches. Clone size, where shown, is once, few, many, or a class for clones that have expanded.

D gene	V gene	clone size	CDR3 protein
TRBD1	TRBV6-5	-	CASSSITGGRNYGYTF
-	TRBV6-5	-	CASSYDGDTSTGELFF
-	TRBV6-5	-	CASSYAATSYEQYF
-	TRBV28	few	CASSPPWGSRHEAFF
-	TRBV7-6	-	CASSLNSGPQHF
-	TRBV15	few	CATSRGVGGNQPQHF
-	TRBV27	-	CASGFPGSGNTIYF
-	TRBV6-6	few	CASSYPRTAGNTIYF
-	TRBV7-9	-	CASSYRVSGNTIYF
TRBD1	TRBV6-5	-	CASSQDRAKPQHF
TRBD2	TRBV28	-	CASSGLAGRRIRDEQFF
-	TRBV11-3	-	CASSFNGGINEQYF
TRBD1	TRBV6-6	-	CASSGQGGRWQPQHF
TRBD2	TRBV7-9	-	CASSWTSGGPYNEQFF
-	TRBV6-1	-	CASSPFQETQYF
-	TRBV6-5	once	CASSPMSGYNSPLHF
-	TRBV27	-	CASSLRQFSNQPQHF
TRBD1	TRBV7-9	-	CASSGQGTEQYF
TRBD1	TRBV6-5	few	CASSSSDRGRAEAFF
TRBD1	TRBV28	once	CATRGPLNTEAFF
-	TRBV7-6	-	CASSLLDESDTQYF
-	TRBV18	-	CASSPPDSFNNEQFF
-	TRBV9	-	CASSFGVGANVLTF
-	TRBV27	-	CASSLGGQSSPFF
TRBD1	TRBV6-1	-	CASSEARGRPLGNQPQHF
-	TRBV7-9	-	CASSYNNQNEQYF
-	TRBV28	-	CASRSIRGGRQETQYF
TRBD1	TRBV4-2	-	CASSQYDRGQDEQYF
TRBD1	TRBV30	-	CACLRQGAGVDEKLFF
-	TRBV6-6	-	CASPKGQGNTEAFF
-	TRBV11-2	-	CASSFGGNRREQYF
TRBD1	TRBV6-5	-	CASSPQGGYQPQHF
-	TRBV6-1	-	CASSEVAGRANYGYTF
TRBD2	TRBV7-3	few	CASSLASGVSDTQYF
TRBD1	TRBV19	-	CASSLRTGPSNQPQHF
-	TRBV27	few	CASSPQDSGANVLTF